The 20 T cell receptor beta chains presented below share a single source sample, sequenced in a study of cytomegalovirus exposure and HLA in healthy donors. The table came from immunoSEQ multiplex PCR; TCRdb's copy has only in-frame clones and leaves some out. The sample holds tens of thousands of clones; just under 95% are singletons and the top ten take around 4.5%. Sequenced: PBMCs. The receptors stem from a man aged 18 to 29 in good health and CMV-seropositive.

The chain combines TRBV11-1 with TRBJ2-3, with 8 bases matching TRBD2. The CDR3 is 15 residues long. With 1 base clipped from V and 1 base from J, the junction kept 1 base outside the gene matches. Germline V gives CDR1 SGHAT, CDR2 FQDESV (reference sequence). This CDR3 reads CASSLGAGGTDTQYF. The CDR3 region has the DNA TGTGCCAGCAGCTTAGGAGCGGGGGGCACAGATACGCAGTATTTT.

V and J are TRBV7-2 and TRBJ2-7; TRBD1 might be the D (6 bases). The CDR3 is 14 amino acids. From germline, CDR1 is SGHTA and CDR2 FQGNSA. Trimming removed 5 bases from V and 5 bases from J, with 16 bases in between. In nucleotides, the CDR3 is TGTGCCAGCAGCCCGCGACAGGACTTAAACGAGCAGTACTTC. Translation gives CASSPRQDLNEQYF.

The V call is TRBV27, the J call TRBJ2-1, with 9 bases aligning to TRBD2. Germline V gene sequence: CDR1 MNHEY, CDR2 SMNVEV (reference sequence). The CDR3 is 17 amino acids. V lost 3 bases and J lost 2; bases outside the gene matches: 8. CDR3 residues: CASSFLASGITYNEQFF. In DNA, the CDR3 is TGTGCCAGCAGTTTCTTGGCTAGCGGGATAACCTACAATGAGCAGTTCTTC.

The chain employs TRBV10-2 and TRBJ2-1; 7 nucleotides match TRBD1. Germline V CDR1 and CDR2: WSHSY, SAAADI. V shed 3 bases, J shed 1 base, and the junction held 3 bases outside the gene matches. CDR3 length: 15 residues. The CDR3 sequence: CASSDDRESYNEQFF. The CDR3 DNA is TGCGCCAGCAGTGATGACAGGGAGTCCTACAATGAGCAGTTCTTC.

The chain links TRBV7-2 to TRBJ1-5, with 9 positions matching TRBD1. This CDR3 is 19 amino acids long. Germline V CDR1 and CDR2: SGHTA, FQGNSA. V lost 1 base to trimming and J lost 2 bases; unmatched junction nucleotides: 12. CDR3 loop: CASSLDGSRQGERNQPQHF. Here the CDR3 DNA reads TGTGCCAGCAGCTTAGATGGCTCCCGACAGGGGGAGCGCAATCAGCCCCAGCATTTT.

The genes are TRBV6-6 and TRBJ2-1, with unresolved D. V lost 6 bases, J lost 3 bases, and 15 bases lay in between. Germline V lookup: CDR1 MNHNY, CDR2 SVGAGI (reference sequence). CDR3 length: 15 residues. CDR3 nucleotides: TGTGCCAGCAGCCAAAGTATAGCCCTCTACAATGAGCAGTTCTTC. Encoded protein: CASSQSIALYNEQFF.

V is TRBV6-1 and J is TRBJ2-1; no clear D. This CDR3 comprises 16 residues. Germline-derived CDR1 and CDR2 are MNHNS and SASEGT. Trimming stripped 1 base from V and 2 bases from J, with 12 bases between. The CDR3 DNA sequence: TGTGCCAGCAGTGAAGGTGACTCATACCCCTACAATGAGCAGTTCTTC. The encoded protein is CASSEGDSYPYNEQFF.

The gene calls are TRBV9 and TRBJ1-1, with a possible D match to TRBD1 (6 bases). From germline, CDR1 is SGDLS and CDR2 YYNGEE. This CDR3 spans 15 amino acids. V dropped 4 bases and J dropped 4 bases, with 17 bases sitting between them. The CDR3 DNA sequence: TGTGCCAGCAGCTTAGAAGACAGGCTTTTCACTGAAGCTTTCTTT. Translating it yields CASSLEDRLFTEAFF.

CDR3 sequence reads: CASSRGYGNTIYF. The CDR3 DNA reads TGTGCCAGCAGTCGGGGGTACGGAAACACCATATATTTT. The J gene is TRBJ1-3, the V gene TRBV28, with D tentatively TRBD1 (5 bases). The CDR3 loop spans 13 amino acids. V was pared by 5 bases and J by 4 bases, with 9 bases between. Germline V CDR1 and CDR2: MDHEN, SYDVKM.

The rearrangement joins TRBV28 to TRBJ2-7, with D possibly matching TRBD1 (5 bases). Trimming removed 3 bases at V and 0 bases at J, with 6 bases between. Germline V gives CDR1 MDHEN, CDR2 SYDVKM. CDR3 size: 13 residues. The CDR3, as DNA: TGTGCCAGCAGTTTTAGGGGCTCCTACGAGCAGTACTTC. Its protein product is CASSFRGSYEQYF.

CDR3 loop: CASSSIHNEQFF. The CDR3 DNA is TGTGCCAGCAGCTCAATCCACAATGAGCAGTTCTTC. V is TRBV13 and J is TRBJ2-1; D call uncertain. Trimming took off 4 bases at V and 5 bases at J, with 6 bases between the two ends. Germline loops: CDR1 PRHDT, CDR2 FYEKMQ (reference sequence). CDR3 length equals 12 residues.

This rearrangement joins TRBV5-1 to TRBJ1-2; the match to TRBD1 covers 8 bases. J lost 2 bases, V lost 4 bases, and 7 bases had no gene match. The CDR3 has 15 residues. Germline loops: CDR1 SGHRS, CDR2 YFSETQ. CDR3 DNA: TGCGCCAGCAGCACGAGTCAGGGGGCGAACTATGGCTACACCTTC. Protein: CASSTSQGANYGYTF. The full variable domain, in which reference TRBV5-1 and TRBJ1-2 provide the parts outside the CDR3, is KAGVTQTPRYLIKTRGQQVTLSCSPISGHRSVSWYQQTPGQGLQFLFEYFSETQRNKGNFPGRFSGRQFSNSRSEMNVSTLELGDSALYLCASSTSQGANYGYTFGSGTRLTVV.

This chain uses TRBV29-1 with TRBJ1-2; 8 nucleotides agree with TRBD1. This CDR3 comprises 12 residues. Germline CDR1 reads SQVTM; CDR2 reads ANQGSEA. Trimming at V came to 5 bases and at J to 6 bases, leaving 5 bases not matched to a gene. CDR3 DNA: TGCAGCGTTACAGGGGGAGGAAATGGCTACACCTTC. It encodes CSVTGGGNGYTF.

The chain recombines TRBV25-1 with TRBJ1-2; perhaps TRBD1 as D (5 bases). CDR1 and CDR2 from the germline V gene are MGHDK and SYGVNS. Trimming cost V 2 bases and J 7 bases, with 8 bases left between them. CDR3 length equals 12 residues. The CDR3 nucleotides read TGTGCCAGCAGTGAAGGGGCGGCTGGCTACACCTTC. Translation: CASSEGAAGYTF.

The chain is built from TRBV9 and TRBJ2-1, with 10 bases matching TRBD2. V was clipped by 0 bases and J by 7 bases; unmatched bases: 7. The CDR3 contains 16 residues. Germline CDR1 SGDLS, CDR2 YYNGEE. The chain's CDR3 is CASSVGPSGSKNEQFF. The CDR3 nucleotides are TGTGCCAGCAGCGTAGGTCCTAGCGGGAGTAAGAATGAGCAGTTCTTC.

The chain recombines TRBV27 with TRBJ1-5; D gene unclear. Per germline, CDR1 MNHEY and CDR2 SMNVEV (reference sequence). CDR3 length: 13 residues. Trimming removed 0 bases from V and 5 bases from J, with 5 bases in between. CDR3 amino acids: CASSLSGDQPQHF. As DNA, the CDR3 is TGTGCCAGCAGTTTATCCGGGGATCAGCCCCAGCATTTT.

The chain employs TRBV7-8 and TRBJ2-2; a weak D match, TRBD1 (5 bases). In germline, CDR1 is SGHVS, CDR2 FQNEAQ. The V end was cut by 1 base, the J end by 1 base, with 10 bases between. This CDR3 contains 16 residues. The CDR3 DNA reads as TGTGCCAGCAGCTTAGGGCAAACAGGGAACACCGGGGAGCTGTTTTTT. It encodes CASSLGQTGNTGELFF.

This sequence joins TRBV6-6 and TRBJ2-7; 9 bases agree with TRBD1. The CDR3 is 14 amino acids. The trim removed 5 bases at V and 9 bases at J, leaving 11 bases unmatched. CDR1 is MNHNY and CDR2 is SVGAGI in the germline V gene (reference sequence). The CDR3 sequence is CASSQGGQGGGQYF. As DNA, the CDR3 is TGTGCCAGCAGTCAAGGGGGACAGGGAGGAGGGCAGTACTTC.

V is TRBV7-9 and J is TRBJ1-1; D is possibly TRBD1 (5 bases). CDR1 and CDR2 from the germline V gene are SEHNR and FQNEAQ (reference sequence). Trimming shortened V by 5 bases and J by 4 bases, and 11 bases separated the two germline ends. The CDR3 has 13 residues. As DNA, the CDR3 is TGTGCCAGCAGCCCTTCAGGGTTCACTGAAGCTTTCTTT. This sequence encodes CASSPSGFTEAFF.

This rearrangement joins TRBV7-8 to TRBJ2-2; D gene uncertain. Germline V CDR1 and CDR2: SGHVS, FQNEAQ. The CDR3 runs to 16 residues. V was clipped by 7 bases and J by 4 bases, with 19 bases between them. The CDR3 DNA follows: TGTGCCAGCACCAATTCCCGATGGCAAGTCACCGGGGAGCTGTTTTTT. This encodes CASTNSRWQVTGELFF.